This T cell receptor beta chain appears in the sequencing data of a study of regulatory T cells in long-lasting Graves disease. Findings and limits, study-wide: Persistent disease was associated with favored TRBV28 usage and with favored use of TRBJ1-2 and TRBJ2-5. Reduced TCR diversity was observed in persistent Graves' patients versus newly diagnosed patients.

To make TCR beta libraries, researchers used iRepertoire HTBI primers and Arm-PCR of CDR3 regions. TCRdb redid the calling of the multiplex PCR reads with MiXCR, one entry per CDR3 protein. Here the sample spans about 440,000 distinct CDR3 sequences, 15% being singletons. Time point given: newly diagnosed GD, antithyroid drugs for less than 3 months. RNA from PBMCs was the source of the TCR library. Peripheral blood, 8.5 to 9.5 milliliters per patient, was collected in EDTA tubes. This clonotype was observed a few times. Antigen unknown. Trimming stripped 6 bases from V and 4 bases from J, with 9 bases between. Germline loops: CDR1 ENHRY, CDR2 SYGVKD. The CDR3 contains 12 residues. The same data also contributed to another study, on T cells in Graves' hyperthyroidism and ophthalmopathy.

This receptor was identified in a woman under 40 with Graves disease. Sequenced here: peripheral blood mononuclear cells (PBMCs), sampled at new diagnosis, from a patient treated with antithyroid drugs. The V and J genes are TRBV10-3 and TRBJ1-1; maybe TRBD1 (5 bases). CDR3 region: CAIRGGSTEAFF. CDR3 bases: TGTGCCATCAGGGGGGGGTCCACTGAAGCTTTCTTT.